This T cell receptor beta chain was recovered during a study of blood T cell repertoires in COVID-19. Sequenced by immunoSEQ multiplex PCR; TCRdb stores in-frame clones only, minus some. This sample has roughly 180,000 clones, with under 85% found just once. This CDR3 region has 15 residues. Trimming removed 4 bases from V and 2 bases from J, with 12 bases in between. The germline CDR1 and CDR2 sequences are LNHDA and SQIVND (reference sequence). The V call is TRBV19, the J call TRBJ2-1; D might be TRBD1 or TRBD2, each matching 6 bases. The clonotype comes from a human donor in a cohort sampled during active COVID-19. Input material: peripheral blood. CDR3 amino acids: CASSREGGPYNEQFF. In DNA form, the CDR3 reads TGTGCCAGTAGTAGAGAGGGGGGACCCTACAATGAGCAGTTCTTC.